The clone carrying this T cell receptor (beta chain) was seen at least ten times. The V end was cut by 7 bases, the J end by 4 bases, with 10 bases between. Germline CDR1 and CDR2: DFQATT and SNEGSKA (reference sequence). CDR3 size: 12 residues. This specimen belongs to a study of T-cell reconstitution after alpha-beta-depleted transplantation in children. The TCRbeta library incorporated unique molecular identifiers. TCRdb itself ran the PCR reads through MiXCR, one entry per CDR3 protein. The data hold a few hundred thousand distinct CDR3 sequences, with 9.7% observed a single time. The rearrangement uses TRBV20-1 and TRBJ2-2; D perhaps matches TRBD1 (6 bases). The TCR originated in a human donor who donated a stem cell graft to a child with SCID. The starting material was PBMCs from the stem cell graft donor, obtained from the stem cell graft. The CDR3 nucleotides read TGCAGTGTAGAGGGGGTCACCGGGGAGCTGTTTTTT. It yields the protein CSVEGVTGELFF.